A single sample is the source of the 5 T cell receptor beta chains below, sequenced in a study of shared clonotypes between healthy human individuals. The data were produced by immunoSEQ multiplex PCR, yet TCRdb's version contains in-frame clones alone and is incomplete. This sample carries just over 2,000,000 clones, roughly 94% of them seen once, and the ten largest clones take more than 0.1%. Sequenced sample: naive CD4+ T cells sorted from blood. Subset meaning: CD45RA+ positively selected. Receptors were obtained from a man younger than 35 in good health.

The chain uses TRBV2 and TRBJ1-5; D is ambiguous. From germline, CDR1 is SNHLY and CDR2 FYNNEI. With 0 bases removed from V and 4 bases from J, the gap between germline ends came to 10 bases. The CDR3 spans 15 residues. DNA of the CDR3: TGTGCCAGCAGTGAAGCACCGGGAACAAATCAGCCCCAGCATTTT. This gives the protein CASSEAPGTNQPQHF.

The CDR3 bases are TGCGCCAGCAGCTTGAGTTTGAGGGAATGGAACTACGAGCAGTACTTC. Translation: CASSLSLREWNYEQYF. The V call is TRBV5-1, the J call TRBJ2-7; perhaps TRBD2 as D (5 bases). The ends were cut back, 1 base at V and 3 bases at J, with 17 bases in the middle. The CDR3 extends over 16 amino acids. From germline, CDR1 is SGHRS and CDR2 YFSETQ.

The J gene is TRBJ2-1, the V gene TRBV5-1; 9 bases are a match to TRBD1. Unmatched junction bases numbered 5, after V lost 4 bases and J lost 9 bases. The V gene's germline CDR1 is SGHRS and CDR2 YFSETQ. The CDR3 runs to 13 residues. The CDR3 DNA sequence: TGCGCCAGCAGCAGGGGACAGGGCGGTGAGCAGTTCTTC. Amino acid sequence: CASSRGQGGEQFF.

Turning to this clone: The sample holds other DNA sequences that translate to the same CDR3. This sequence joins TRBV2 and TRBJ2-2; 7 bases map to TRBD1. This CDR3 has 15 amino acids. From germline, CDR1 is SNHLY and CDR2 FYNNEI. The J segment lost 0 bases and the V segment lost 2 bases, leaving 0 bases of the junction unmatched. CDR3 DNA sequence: TGTGCCAGCAGTGAACAGGGGGCGAACACCGGGGAGCTGTTTTTT. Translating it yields CASSEQGANTGELFF. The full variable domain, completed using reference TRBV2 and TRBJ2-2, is EPEVTQTPSHQVTQMGQEVILRCVPISNHLYFYWYRQILGQKVEFLVSFYNNEISEKSEIFDDQFSVERPDGSNFTLKIRSTKLEDSAMYFCASSEQGANTGELFFGEGSRLTVL.

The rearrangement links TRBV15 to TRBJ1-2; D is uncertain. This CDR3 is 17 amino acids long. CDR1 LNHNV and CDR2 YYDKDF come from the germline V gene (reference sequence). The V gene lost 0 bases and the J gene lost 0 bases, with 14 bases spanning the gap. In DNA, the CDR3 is TGTGCCACCAGCAGAGAGATTATGAGGAACTCTAACTATGGCTACACCTTC. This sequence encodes CATSREIMRNSNYGYTF. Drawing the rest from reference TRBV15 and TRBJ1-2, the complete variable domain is DAMVIQNPRYQVTQFGKPVTLSCSQTLNHNVMYWYQQKSSQAPKLLFHYYDKDFNNEADTPDNFQSRRPNTSFCFLDIRSPGLGDTAMYLCATSREIMRNSNYGYTFGSGTRLTVV.